Below, 24 T cell receptor beta chains from the same sample are listed, as sequenced in a study of read filtering for tumor transcriptome and immune sequencing. The library was built from roughly 400 ng RNA with molecular barcoded adaptors for alpha/delta and beta/gamma chains. TCRdb fed the reads into MiXCR, producing one record per CDR3 protein. Among 30,000 to 40,000 distinct CDR3 sequences listed, roughly 13% were seen once. Material for sequencing was a population of CD138-negative cells sorted from bone marrow. These receptors were obtained from a donor over 35 with multiple myeloma.

This clonotype was counted only a few times. This may be a read error: a much more frequent sequence differs by one nucleotide. This chain connects TRBV5-1 to TRBJ1-1; D is perhaps TRBD1 (6 bases). The germline V and J ends were trimmed by 4 bases and 0 bases, with 16 bases remaining between them. The germline CDR1 and CDR2 sequences are SGHRS and YFSETQ. The CDR3 has 16 residues. DNA for the CDR3: TGCGCCAGCAGCAGGGAGACAGGCTTACTGAACACTGAAGCTTTCTTT. Its translation is CASSRETGLLNTEAFF. Full variable domain (outside the CDR3, taken from reference TRBV5-1 and TRBJ1-1): KAGVTQTPRYLIKTRGQQVTLSCSPISGHRSVSWYQQTPGQGLQFLFEYFSETQRNKGNFPGRFSGRQFSNSRSEMNVSTLELGDSALYLCASSRETGLLNTEAFFGQGTRLTVV.

Ten or more counts support this clonotype. The rearrangement links TRBV7-8 to TRBJ2-7; D is undetermined. V was clipped by 2 bases and J by 3 bases, with 11 bases between them. This CDR3 region has 14 residues. Germline-derived CDR1 and CDR2 are SGHVS and FQNEAQ. The CDR3 loop reads CASSLQRIDYEQYF. The CDR3 nucleotides read TGTGCCAGCAGCTTACAACGAATAGACTACGAGCAGTACTTC.

This clonotype was picked up many times. This chain links TRBV9 with TRBJ1-2; unclear D gene. Per the germline V gene, CDR1 is SGDLS and CDR2 is YYNGEE. Trimming took 5 bases from V and 3 from J, leaving 11 bases between them. This CDR3 spans 13 amino acids. CDR3 nucleotides: TGTGCCAGCAGGGGAGAGTGGGACTATGGCTACACCTTC. It is translated as CASRGEWDYGYTF.

This clonotype was recorded many times. This chain uses TRBV29-1 with TRBJ2-5; D gene unclear. This CDR3 has 13 residues. Trimming pared 2 bases from V and 1 base from J, leaving 8 bases between. Germline CDR1 SQVTM, CDR2 ANQGSEA. Here the CDR3 DNA reads TGCAGCGTTGAAATCCCTAGCCAAGAGACCCAGTACTTC. Translated: CSVEIPSQETQYF.

This clonotype was seen repeatedly, ten times or more. The J gene is TRBJ2-3, the V gene TRBV11-2, with D unclear. This CDR3 has 13 residues. The germline V gene encodes CDR1 SGHAT and CDR2 FQNNGV. V was cut by 4 bases and J by 2 bases, with 7 bases left in between. The chain's CDR3 is CASSSPNTDTQYF. DNA for the CDR3: TGTGCCAGCAGCTCTCCCAACACAGATACGCAGTATTTT.

Of note for this clonotype: Without the conserved terminal phenylalanine or tryptophan, this CDR3 likely stems from a read error. CDR3 coding DNA: TGTGCCAGCAGTCTACGGGGCAATGAGCAGTTCCTC. This translates into CASSLRGNEQFL. The V call is TRBV6-2 or TRBV6-3, the J call TRBJ2-1; possible D gene TRBD2, 5 bases. This CDR3 has 12 residues. The germline CDR1 and CDR2 sequences are MNHEY and SVGEGT. V lost 5 bases to trimming and J lost 6 bases, with 8 bases between them.

A word on this clonotype: Mismatch with germline at one junction end may stem from a read error. The chain has TRBV24-1 and TRBJ1-1; possibly TRBD1 for D (6 bases). Germline values: CDR1 KGHDR, CDR2 SFDVKD. This CDR3 is built from 11 residues. This chain's CDR3 is CATTQGTEAFF. The CDR3 DNA reads TGTGCCACCACCCAGGGGACTGAAGCCTTCTTT.

In regard to this clonotype: Since a much larger clone is just one base distant, this may be a read error. The J gene is TRBJ1-5, the V gene TRBV7-9, with D maybe TRBD1 (5 bases). Per the germline V gene, CDR1 is SEHNR and CDR2 is FQNEAQ (reference sequence). The CDR3 has 14 amino acids. CDR3 sequence (DNA): TGTGCCAGCAGCTTAATGGGGGATAATCAGCCCCAGCGTTTT. It codes for CASSLMGDNQPQRF.

This clonotype was picked up many times. DNA for the CDR3: TGTGCCAGCCGGGGTGGAGGACCTAATCAAGAGACCCAGTACTTC. Amino acids: CASRGGGPNQETQYF. The chain has TRBV21-1 and TRBJ2-5; the D call TRBD2 from the table was never checked on the DNA. TRBV21-1 is flagged as a pseudogene. This CDR3 has 15 residues.

This clonotype was seen at least ten times. V gene TRBV7-9 combines with J gene TRBJ2-3, with 12 bases lining up with TRBD2. The CDR3 is 13 residues long. The V gene's germline CDR1 is SEHNR and CDR2 FQNEAQ (reference sequence). After removal of 8 bases from V and 5 bases from J, the junction contained 2 bases not matched to a gene. CDR3 loop: CASLTSGRDTQYF. The DNA for the CDR3 is TGTGCCAGCTTGACTAGCGGGAGAGATACGCAGTATTTT.

In this sample, this clonotype turned up many times. This chain connects TRBV12-3 or TRBV12-4 to TRBJ1-4, with D possibly matching TRBD1 (6 bases). Trimming cost V 1 base and J 3 bases, with 9 bases left between them. The CDR3 is 15 residues long. The CDR3 nucleotides are TGTGCCAGCAGTTTAGTGGCAGGGGCTAATGAAAAACTGTTTTTT. This codes for CASSLVAGANEKLFF.

This clonotype has ten or more counts. The V call is TRBV4-1, the J call TRBJ2-1; 7 bases align to TRBD1. Germline trimming cut 5 bases from V and 1 base from J; bases unmatched to any gene: 5. CDR1 is MGHRA and CDR2 is YSYEKL in the germline V gene. The CDR3 runs 15 residues. CDR3 protein: CASSSTGPSYNEQFF. The CDR3 DNA reads as TGCGCCAGCAGCTCGACAGGGCCTTCCTACAATGAGCAGTTCTTC.

This clonotype was detected many times. The chain couples TRBV23-1 to TRBJ1-2; 9 bases agree with TRBD1. TRBV23-1 is an ORF, with its function uncertain. The CDR3 is 19 amino acids. The V and J ends lost 2 bases and 0 bases, in that order; junction bases with no gene match: 13. This CDR3 reads CASSQLLLDRGPANYGYTF. In DNA, the CDR3 is TGCGCCAGCAGTCAACTCCTACTGGACAGGGGACCTGCTAACTATGGCTACACCTTC.

This chain connects TRBV12-3 or TRBV12-4 to TRBJ2-3, with D perhaps TRBD2 (5 bases). The CDR3 has 13 residues. Trimming took 6 bases from V and 6 from J, leaving 13 bases between them. The CDR3 DNA is TGTGCCAGCAGGGATAGCGCCGTCGATACGCAGTATTTT. Translating it yields CASRDSAVDTQYF.

This clonotype was seen many times. The CDR3 bases are TGTGCCAGCAGCTTAAGTCAGGCGAACACTGAAGCTTTCTTT. Amino acids: CASSLSQANTEAFF. The gene calls are TRBV7-3 and TRBJ1-1, with D unresolved. The CDR3 spans 14 residues. Germline V gene lookup returns CDR1 SGHTA and CDR2 FQGTGA. The V gene lost 1 base and the J gene lost 1 base, with 7 bases spanning the gap.

This clonotype was observed many times. This chain connects TRBV12-5 to TRBJ2-5, with 7 bases lining up with TRBD1. CDR1 is LGHNT, CDR2 FRNRAP, per germline. After removal of 1 base from V and 4 bases from J, the junction contained 0 bases not matched to a gene. There are 13 residues in the CDR3. The CDR3 nucleotides are TGTGCTAGTGGTTTGGGACAGGGAGAGACCCAGTACTTC. Its translation is CASGLGQGETQYF.

This clonotype was seen a handful of times. A read error may explain this, as a much larger clone is one base away. The chain combines TRBV4-1 with TRBJ1-2; TRBD1 matches at 7 bases. CDR3 length: 15 amino acids. CDR1 and CDR2 from the germline V gene are MGHRA and YSYEKL. The CDR3 DNA is TGCGCCAGCAGCCAAGATCGAGGGGGCGGCTATGGCCACACCTTC. This sequence encodes CASSQDRGGGYGHTF.

In the case of this clonotype: At one of its ends the junction is not consistent with the germline gene, which may arise from a read error. This chain links TRBV7-8 with TRBJ1-1; no firm D call. The CDR3 runs to 15 residues. CDR1 SGHVS and CDR2 FQNEAQ come from the germline V gene. CDR3 amino acids: CASSLALSMNTEAVF. The CDR3 bases are TGTGCCAGCAGCTTAGCGCTGAGCATGAACACTGAAGCTGTCTTT.

To note about this clonotype: An end of the junction does not agree with germline; a read error may underlie this. CDR3 DNA: TGTGCCATCGAATCAGGGTTCTCTGGGGCCAACGTCCAGACCTTC. This translates into CAIESGFSGANVQTF. The rearrangement uses TRBV28 and TRBJ2-6; D might be TRBD1 (5 bases). There are 15 residues in the CDR3. CDR1 is MDHEN, CDR2 SYDVKM, per germline.

The sample holds many counts of this clonotype. V gene TRBV5-1 combines with J gene TRBJ1-1, with D possibly TRBD1 on 5 matching bases. Germline assignment: CDR1 SGHRS and CDR2 YFSETQ. This CDR3 contains 16 residues. Trimming took off 3 bases at V and 1 base at J, with 16 bases between the two ends. Here the CDR3 reads CASSSGWGVENTEAFF. In DNA, the CDR3 is TGCGCCAGCAGCTCGGGGTGGGGGGTCGAGAACACTGAAGCTTTCTTT.

Concerning this clonotype itself: The germline gene is not matched at one end of the junction; a read error may be the cause. The chain uses TRBV7-3 and TRBJ2-5; D not certain. The CDR3 loop spans 13 amino acids. Germline V gene data show CDR1 as SGHTA and CDR2 as FQGTGA. The CDR3 bases are TGTGCCAGCAGCTTCGGCAGACAAGAGATCCAGTGCTTC. It is translated as CASSFGRQEIQCF.

This clonotype was observed many times. The V call is TRBV7-2, the J call TRBJ2-2, with 9 nucleotides matching TRBD1. CDR1 and CDR2 from the germline V gene are SGHTA and FQGNSA. V was pared by 5 bases and J by 9 bases, with 13 bases of the junction left unmatched. This CDR3 spans 16 amino acids. CDR3 coding DNA: TGTGCCAGCAGCCGTCCCGGGACAGGGTGGGAGAGGGAGCTGTTTTTT. Translated: CASSRPGTGWERELFF.

This clonotype was observed at least ten times. The rearrangement links TRBV7-2 to TRBJ2-2; D is unclear. Trimming stripped 5 bases from V and 3 bases from J, with 13 bases between. The germline V gene has CDR1 SGHTA and CDR2 FQGNSA. The CDR3 is 15 amino acids. The DNA for the CDR3 is TGTGCCAGCAGCGCCCCTGTGGCCCACACCGGGGAGCTGTTTTTT. This sequence encodes CASSAPVAHTGELFF.

Comments on this clonotype: Since a much larger clone is just one base distant, this may be a read error. The gene calls are TRBV7-9 and TRBJ1-4; D is undetermined. The germline V and J ends were trimmed by 3 bases and 4 bases, with 9 bases remaining between them. The CDR3 is made up of 14 amino acids. Germline CDR1 and CDR2: SEHNR and FQNEAQ (reference sequence). The CDR3 is CASSLGLLNEKLFF. CDR3 sequence (DNA): TGTGCCAGCAGCTTGGGTCTGCTTAATGAAAAACTGTTTTTT.